The 15 T cell receptor beta chains below come from one sample, sequenced in a study of T-cell memory formation after mild COVID-19. TCRdb re-analysed the 5' RACE reads in MiXCR, keeping a single row per CDR3 protein. Among 150,000 or so distinct CDR3 sequences listed, around 15% were seen once. Source material: PBMCs or a T cell subset sorted from them (not recorded which). These receptors all come from an adult woman who had mild COVID-19 (a few samples of this study predate the infection). Cell type and time point are not known.

This clonotype occurred a few times. The CDR3 nucleotides are TGTGCCAGCAAAAAGAGGGAGGGAGCGGAGACCCAGTACTTC. Translated, it gives CASKKREGAETQYF. The chain couples TRBV3-1 to TRBJ2-5; 7 bases fit TRBD2. The trim removed 7 bases at V and 5 bases at J, leaving 10 bases unmatched. The germline gives CDR1 LGHDT, CDR2 YNNKEL (reference sequence). The CDR3 spans 14 residues.

The sample holds a few counts of this clonotype. The chain is built from TRBV9 and TRBJ1-5; D is ambiguous. This CDR3 contains 14 residues. In germline, CDR1 is SGDLS, CDR2 YYNGEE. V gave up 0 bases and J gave up 0 bases, with 4 bases separating them. The CDR3 spells CASSVDDSNQPQHF. DNA for the CDR3: TGTGCCAGCAGCGTAGACGATAGCAATCAGCCCCAGCATTTT. The full variable domain, its missing parts supplied by reference TRBV9 and TRBJ1-5, is DSGVTQTPKHLITATGQRVTLRCSPRSGDLSVYWYQQSLDQGLQFLIQYYNGEERAKGNILERFSAQQFPDLHSELNLSSLELGDSALYFCASSVDDSNQPQHFGDGTRLSIL.

This clonotype has at least ten counts. The chain combines TRBV28 with TRBJ2-5; 9 positions match TRBD2. V was clipped by 5 bases and J by 1 base; unmatched bases: 14. The germline V gene has CDR1 MDHEN and CDR2 SYDVKM. This CDR3 is built from 18 residues. CDR3 loop: CASSLMGAAGGPQETQYF. CDR3 coding DNA: TGTGCCAGCAGTCTTATGGGGGCGGCGGGAGGGCCCCAAGAGACCCAGTACTTC. Looking up the rest from reference TRBV28 and TRBJ2-5 gives the full variable domain: DVKVTQSSRYLVKRTGEKVFLECVQDMDHENMFWYRQDPGLGLRLIYFSYDVKMKEKGDIPEGYSVSREKKERFSLILESASTNQTSMYLCASSLMGAAGGPQETQYFGPGTRLLVL.

This clonotype was seen only a few times. J is TRBJ1-1 and V is TRBV29-1; D remains ambiguous. Germline loops: CDR1 SQVTM, CDR2 ANQGSEA. The CDR3 runs 13 residues. V lost 5 bases and J 2 bases, leaving 12 bases between the germline ends. The DNA for the CDR3 is TGCAGCGTTCATCCCGGGATAAACACTGAAGCTTTCTTT. The encoded protein is CSVHPGINTEAFF. The entire variable domain, with the rest obtained from reference TRBV29-1 and TRBJ1-1, is as follows: SAVISQKPSRDICQRGTSLTIQCQVDSQVTMMFWYRQQPGQSLTLIATANQGSEATYESGFVIDKFPISRPNLTFSTLTVSNMSPEDSSIYLCSVHPGINTEAFFGQGTRLTVV.

Only a few counts were recorded for this clonotype. The rearrangement links TRBV6-2 or TRBV6-3 to TRBJ1-2; weak D call: TRBD1 (6 bases). Germline V gene sequence: CDR1 MNHEY, CDR2 SVGEGT. The CDR3 totals 18 residues. Trimming stripped 4 bases from V and 4 bases from J, with 25 bases between. This CDR3 reads CASSLDPGTGQLGYGYTF. CDR3 in DNA: TGTGCCAGCAGTTTAGACCCCGGGACGGGACAACTCGGCTATGGCTACACCTTC.

The table lists this clonotype with a few counts. This rearrangement joins TRBV21-1 to TRBJ2-5; TRBD1 is the table's D call, not checked against the DNA. TRBV21-1 is deemed a pseudogene. The CDR3 length is 15 residues. CDR3 in amino acids: CASSKALPGVETQYF. The DNA for the CDR3 is TGTGCCAGCAGCAAAGCGCTTCCAGGGGTGGAGACCCAGTACTTC.

The rearrangement uses TRBV12-3 or TRBV12-4 and TRBJ2-7, with 13 bases lining up with TRBD2. The CDR3 loop spans 15 amino acids. V gave up 8 bases and J gave up 0 bases; unmatched junction bases: 4. The CDR3 spells CASGTSGTFSYEQYF. CDR3 sequence (DNA): TGTGCCAGCGGGACTAGCGGGACCTTCTCCTACGAGCAGTACTTC.

This clonotype has just a few counts. The chain uses TRBV9 and TRBJ2-1; 10 nucleotides match TRBD2. The CDR3 consists of 17 residues. Looked up from germline, CDR1 is SGDLS and CDR2 is YYNGEE. V dropped 0 bases and J dropped 9; count of bases not matched to a gene: 12. The CDR3 is CASSVGVRGLAGVEQFF. The CDR3 DNA reads as TGTGCCAGCAGCGTAGGGGTCCGCGGGCTAGCGGGAGTTGAGCAGTTCTTC.

This clonotype came up a few times. The J gene is TRBJ1-4, the V gene TRBV7-6, with 8 bases aligning to TRBD1. V was clipped by 4 bases and J by 3 bases; unmatched bases: 4. Germline CDR1 and CDR2: SGHVS and FNYEAQ. The CDR3 spans 15 residues. The DNA for the CDR3 is TGTGCCAGCAGCTGGACAGGGAATCCTAATGAAAAACTGTTTTTT. The encoded protein is CASSWTGNPNEKLFF. Using reference TRBV7-6 and TRBJ1-4 for the parts outside the CDR3, the full variable domain is GAGVSQSPRYKVTKRGQDVALRCDPISGHVSLYWYRQALGQGPEFLTYFNYEAQQDKSGLPNDRFSAERPEGSISTLTIQRTEQRDSAMYRCASSWTGNPNEKLFFGSGTQLSVL.

This clonotype was observed a few times. The chain couples TRBV7-9 to TRBJ2-7, with 7 bases lining up with TRBD2. Germline loops: CDR1 SEHNR, CDR2 FQNEAQ (reference sequence). The CDR3 has 14 residues. With V trimmed by 6 bases and J by 6 bases, 11 bases remained unmatched. This CDR3 reads CASSPTGLRGEQYF. In DNA, the CDR3 is TGTGCCAGCAGTCCAACGGGACTACGAGGCGAGCAGTACTTC.

The V and J genes are TRBV7-6 and TRBJ1-2, with D maybe TRBD1 (6 bases). The V end was cut by 5 bases, the J end by 7 bases, with 23 bases between. There are 16 residues in the CDR3. Looked up from germline, CDR1 is SGHVS and CDR2 is FNYEAQ. CDR3 sequence reads: CASSPYRGGGSFGYTF. The CDR3 bases are TGTGCCAGCAGCCCCTACCGGGGAGGGGGTTCCTTTGGCTACACCTTC. Complete variable domain (other parts from reference TRBV7-6 and TRBJ1-2): GAGVSQSPRYKVTKRGQDVALRCDPISGHVSLYWYRQALGQGPEFLTYFNYEAQQDKSGLPNDRFSAERPEGSISTLTIQRTEQRDSAMYRCASSPYRGGGSFGYTFGSGTRLTVV.

V gene TRBV9 combines with J gene TRBJ2-4, with TRBD2 identical over 9 bases. Germline assignment: CDR1 SGDLS and CDR2 YYNGEE. V dropped 4 bases and J dropped 0; count of bases not matched to a gene: 2. The CDR3 extends over 15 amino acids. In nucleotides, the CDR3 is TGTGCCAGCAGCACACTAGCGGGAGCCAAAAACATTCAGTACTTC. It is translated as CASSTLAGAKNIQYF.

In this sample, this clonotype turned up a few times. The chain is built from TRBV2 and TRBJ2-5, with D possibly matching TRBD2 (5 bases). V lost 1 base, J lost 5 bases, and 14 bases lay in between. CDR1 is SNHLY and CDR2 is FYNNEI in the germline V gene. CDR3 length: 15 amino acids. This CDR3 reads CASSEGRRTGETQYF. In nucleotides, the CDR3 is TGTGCCAGCAGTGAAGGGCGGAGGACGGGGGAGACCCAGTACTTC.

For the CDR3, the DNA is TGCAGCGTTGAGCTAAAAAACACCGGGGAGCTGTTTTTT. This encodes CSVELKNTGELFF. This rearrangement joins TRBV29-1 to TRBJ2-2; D gene unclear. V lost 3 bases, J lost 2 bases, and 7 bases lay in between. This CDR3 is built from 13 residues. The V gene's germline CDR1 is SQVTM and CDR2 ANQGSEA.

The rearrangement links TRBV5-1 to TRBJ2-7, with 7 bases matching TRBD1. The germline CDR1 and CDR2 sequences are SGHRS and YFSETQ. Trimming took 4 bases from V and 4 from J; bases not matched to a gene: 5. The CDR3 covers 13 residues. The CDR3 sequence is CASSHGTVYEQYF. CDR3 coding DNA: TGCGCCAGCAGCCACGGGACAGTATACGAGCAGTACTTC.